This TCR beta chain was observed in a study of CD8 T cells in ankylosing spondylitis. Overall study results and limits: Reports say disease-linked clones showed up significantly more in matched ankylosing spondylitis synovial fluid. Fewer than ten highly homologous variants made up a TCR beta motif, and this motif appeared characteristic of ankylosing spondylitis blood.

The authors made TCR beta libraries by quantitative 5'-RACE with molecular barcodes. TCRdb ran MiXCR on the 5' RACE reads and lists one entry per CDR3 protein. Among fewer than 750,000 distinct CDR3 sequences, around 20% were seen once, and the ten largest hold around 20%. Details on this clonotype: Its antigen is currently unknown.

V trimming: 6 bases; J trimming: 4 bases; junction bases outside the gene matches: 9. This CDR3 has 14 amino acids. CDR1 and CDR2 (germline): DFQATT, SNEGSKA (reference sequence). The V call is TRBV20-1, the J call TRBJ2-7, with 10 nucleotides matching TRBD2. Sequenced sample: blood, either unsorted or a sorted T cell fraction (not recorded which). This clonotype was sampled from a male donor with ankylosing spondylitis. The CDR3 nucleotides are TGCAGTGCCCGGGGGGCTAGCGGGAGATACGAGCAGTACTTC. Translation gives CSARGASGRYEQYF.